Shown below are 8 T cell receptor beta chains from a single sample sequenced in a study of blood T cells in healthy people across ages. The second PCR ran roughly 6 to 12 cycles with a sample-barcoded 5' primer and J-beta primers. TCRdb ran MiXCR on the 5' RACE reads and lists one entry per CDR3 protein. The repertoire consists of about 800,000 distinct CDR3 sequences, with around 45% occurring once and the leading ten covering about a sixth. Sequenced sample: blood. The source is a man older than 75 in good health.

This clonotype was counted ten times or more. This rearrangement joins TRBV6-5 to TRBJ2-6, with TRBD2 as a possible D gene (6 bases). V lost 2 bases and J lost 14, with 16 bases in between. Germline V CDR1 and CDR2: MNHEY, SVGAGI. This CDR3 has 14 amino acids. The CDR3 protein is CASSYAGSPHLLTF. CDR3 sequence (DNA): TGTGCCAGCAGTTACGCGGGAAGCCCCCATCTCCTGACTTTC.

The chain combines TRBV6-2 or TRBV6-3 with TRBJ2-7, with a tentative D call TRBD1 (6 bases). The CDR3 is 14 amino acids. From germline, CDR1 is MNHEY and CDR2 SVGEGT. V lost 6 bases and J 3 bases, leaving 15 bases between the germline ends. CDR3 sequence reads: CASRTGRSGYEQYF. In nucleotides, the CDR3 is TGTGCCAGCAGGACAGGTCGAAGCGGCTACGAGCAGTACTTC.

This CDR3 reads CASSLLFGTADEKLFF. The CDR3, as DNA: TGTGCCAGCAGTTTACTTTTCGGGACAGCTGATGAAAAACTGTTTTTT. The V and J genes are TRBV12-3 or TRBV12-4 and TRBJ1-4, with TRBD1 identical over 7 bases. This CDR3 is built from 16 residues. J was trimmed by 6 bases and V by 2 bases; bases with no gene match: 9.

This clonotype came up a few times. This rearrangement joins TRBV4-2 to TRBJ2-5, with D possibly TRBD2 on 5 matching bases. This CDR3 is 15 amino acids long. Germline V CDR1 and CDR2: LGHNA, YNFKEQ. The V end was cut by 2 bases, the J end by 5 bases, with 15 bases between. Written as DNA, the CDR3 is TGTGCCAGCAGCCAAAACACCGGGGTTAGGGAGACCCAGTACTTC. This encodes CASSQNTGVRETQYF.

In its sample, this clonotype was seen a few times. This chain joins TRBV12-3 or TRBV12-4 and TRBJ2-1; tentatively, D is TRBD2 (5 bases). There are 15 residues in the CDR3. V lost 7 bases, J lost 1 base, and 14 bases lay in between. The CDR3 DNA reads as TGTGCCAGCACGGTCTCGGGGTCGTCCTACAATGAGCAGTTCTTC. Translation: CASTVSGSSYNEQFF.

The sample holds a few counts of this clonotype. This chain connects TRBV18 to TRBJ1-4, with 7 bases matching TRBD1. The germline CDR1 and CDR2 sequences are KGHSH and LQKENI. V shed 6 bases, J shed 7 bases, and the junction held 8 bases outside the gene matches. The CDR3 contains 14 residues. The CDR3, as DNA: TGTGCCAGCTCGCCAGGGGGTCTCGGTGAAAAACTGTTTTTT. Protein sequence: CASSPGGLGEKLFF. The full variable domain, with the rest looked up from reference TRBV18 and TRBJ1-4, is NAGVMQNPRHLVRRRGQEARLRCSPMKGHSHVYWYRQLPEEGLKFMVYLQKENIIDESGMPKERFSAEFPKEGPSILRIQQVVRGDSAAYFCASSPGGLGEKLFFGSGTQLSVL.

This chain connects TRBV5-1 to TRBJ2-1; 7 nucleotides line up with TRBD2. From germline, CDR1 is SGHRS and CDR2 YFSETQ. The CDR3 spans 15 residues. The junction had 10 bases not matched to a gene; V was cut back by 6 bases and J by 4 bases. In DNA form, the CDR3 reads TGCGCCAGCAACCGGGAACCGGGACTATACAATGAGCAGTTCTTC. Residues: CASNREPGLYNEQFF. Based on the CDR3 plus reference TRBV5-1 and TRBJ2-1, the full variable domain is KAGVTQTPRYLIKTRGQQVTLSCSPISGHRSVSWYQQTPGQGLQFLFEYFSETQRNKGNFPGRFSGRQFSNSRSEMNVSTLELGDSALYLCASNREPGLYNEQFFGPGTRLTVL.

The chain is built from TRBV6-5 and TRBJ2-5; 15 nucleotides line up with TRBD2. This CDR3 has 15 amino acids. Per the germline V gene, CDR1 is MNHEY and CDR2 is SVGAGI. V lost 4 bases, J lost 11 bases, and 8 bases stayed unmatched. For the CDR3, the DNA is TGTGCCAGCAGTTTCCGGACTAGCGGGAGGGATGAGCAGTACTTC. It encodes CASSFRTSGRDEQYF.